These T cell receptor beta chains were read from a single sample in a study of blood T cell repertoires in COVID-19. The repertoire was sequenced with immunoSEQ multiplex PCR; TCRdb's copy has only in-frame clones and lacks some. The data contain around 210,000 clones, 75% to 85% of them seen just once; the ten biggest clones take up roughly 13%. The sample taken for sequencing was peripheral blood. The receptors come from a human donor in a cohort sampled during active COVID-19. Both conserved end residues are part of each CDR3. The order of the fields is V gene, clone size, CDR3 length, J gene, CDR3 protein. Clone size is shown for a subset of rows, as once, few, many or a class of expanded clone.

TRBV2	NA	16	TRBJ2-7	CASTRLAGGSSYEQYF
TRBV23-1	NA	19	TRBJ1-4	CASSQLDPHQGATNEKLFF
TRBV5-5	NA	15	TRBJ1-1	CASSYRDRVNTEAFF
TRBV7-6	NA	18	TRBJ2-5	CASSPWTSGGGVAETQYF
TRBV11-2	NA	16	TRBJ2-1	CASSLELAGGPNEQFF
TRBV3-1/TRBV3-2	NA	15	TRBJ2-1	CASSPERELRNEQFF
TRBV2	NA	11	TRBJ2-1	CASTLSKRGIF
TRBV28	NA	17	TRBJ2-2	CASSRTGGVPNTGELFF
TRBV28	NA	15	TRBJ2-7	CASNPGTGVSNEQYF
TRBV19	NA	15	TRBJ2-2	CASSTWDTDTGELFF
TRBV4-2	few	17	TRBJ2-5	CASSQGGWTSGAETQYF
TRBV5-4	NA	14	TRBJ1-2	CASSWGQAIYGYTF
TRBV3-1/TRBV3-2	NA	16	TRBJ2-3	CASSPTSGRATDTQYF
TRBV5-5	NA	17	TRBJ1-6	CASSLYLDSFPDSPLHF
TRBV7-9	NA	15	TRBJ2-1	CASSTTSGHYNEQFF
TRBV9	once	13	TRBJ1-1	CASSVAGYTEAFF
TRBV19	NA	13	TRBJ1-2	CASSIWAGSGYTF
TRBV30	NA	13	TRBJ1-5	CAWSTGDGQPQHF
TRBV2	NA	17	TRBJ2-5	CASRGTSGRVRAETQYF
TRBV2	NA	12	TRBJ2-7	CASRDTIYEQYF
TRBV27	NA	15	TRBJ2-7	CASSARLAGVYEQYF
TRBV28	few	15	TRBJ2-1	CASNSQGGGHNEQFF
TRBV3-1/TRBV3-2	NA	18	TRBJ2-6	CASSRGLAGVSGANVLTF
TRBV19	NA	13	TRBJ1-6	CATGDRTNSPLHF
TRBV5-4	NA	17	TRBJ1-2	CASSLGLRGGTLNGYTF
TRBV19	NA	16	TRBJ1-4	CASSGTAFLANEKLFF
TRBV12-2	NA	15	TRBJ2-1	CASRLVGSRPIEQFF
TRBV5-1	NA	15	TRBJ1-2	CASSLVGIQDYGYTF
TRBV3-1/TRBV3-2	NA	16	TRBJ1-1	CASSQNAGGFYTEAFF
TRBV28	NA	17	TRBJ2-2	CASSLYPRMSGTGELFF
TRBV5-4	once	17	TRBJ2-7	CASSLGLAGDFSYEQYF
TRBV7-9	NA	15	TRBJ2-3	CASSRGTFGADTQYF
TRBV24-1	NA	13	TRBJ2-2	CATSGGNTGELFF
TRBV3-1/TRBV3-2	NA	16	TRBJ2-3	CASSPGLAGGGNTQYF
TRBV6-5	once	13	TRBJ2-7	CASQRGQGNEQYF
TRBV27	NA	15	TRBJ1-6	CASSGETGGPMVLHF
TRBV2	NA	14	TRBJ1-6	CASRRDRGGSPLHF
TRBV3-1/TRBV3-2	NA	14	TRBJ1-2	CASSQKGARNGYTF
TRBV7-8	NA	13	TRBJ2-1	CASSRLAGTEQFF
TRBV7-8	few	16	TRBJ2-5	CASSLVRTSRLETQYF
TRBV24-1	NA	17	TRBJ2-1	CATSDFGTSGLYNEQFF
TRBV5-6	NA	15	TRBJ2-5	CASTPVGQGYETQYF
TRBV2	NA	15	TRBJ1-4	CASSEGQGVGEKLFF
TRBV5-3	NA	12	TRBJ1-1	CARTTGGSEAFF
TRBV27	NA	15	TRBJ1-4	CASSFMAGTTEKLFF